A single sample gave rise to the 19 T cell receptor beta chains below, sequenced in a study of PD-L1 blockade in urothelial cancer. Regarding time point: peripheral blood 6 weeks after treatment start. Profiled with immunoSEQ multiplex PCR; TCRdb holds only in-frame clones, not every one. The data hold about 36,000 clones, with about four fifths observed a single time. The source material was PBMCs, sampled around atezolizumab (anti-PD-L1) treatment. Every receptor here comes from a middle-aged man with urothelial cancer.

This chain links TRBV7-9 with TRBJ2-2; possibly TRBD2 for D (6 bases). CDR3 length equals 15 residues. CDR1 SEHNR and CDR2 FQNEAQ come from the germline V gene (reference sequence). V was pared by 5 bases and J by 1 base, with 11 bases between. The CDR3 loop reads CASSPSGLNTGELFF. DNA of the CDR3: TGTGCCAGCAGCCCCAGCGGGCTGAACACCGGGGAGCTGTTTTTT.

This chain connects TRBV7-9 to TRBJ1-2; D not certain. Trimming left V 0 bases short and J 0 bases short, with 8 bases between. The CDR3 totals 15 residues. In germline, CDR1 is SEHNR, CDR2 FQNEAQ (reference sequence). In nucleotides, the CDR3 is TGTGCCAGCAGCTTAGCCCGGGGAGCTAACTATGGCTACACCTTC. Encoded protein: CASSLARGANYGYTF.

The chain couples TRBV29-1 to TRBJ2-3; D is undetermined. Germline assignment: CDR1 SQVTM and CDR2 ANQGSEA. V dropped 0 bases and J dropped 0 bases, with 7 bases sitting between them. This CDR3 spans 14 amino acids. CDR3 coding DNA: TGCAGCGTTGAAGATAGCTCTAGCACAGATACGCAGTATTTT. Translating gives CSVEDSSSTDTQYF.

The chain links TRBV4-1 to TRBJ1-3, with D perhaps TRBD1 (5 bases). Germline V gives CDR1 MGHRA, CDR2 YSYEKL. V was trimmed by 0 bases and J by 0 bases, leaving 12 bases between them. The CDR3 extends over 17 amino acids. The CDR3 sequence is CASSQDRDSSSGNTIYF. In nucleotides, the CDR3 is TGCGCCAGCAGCCAAGATAGGGACTCTAGCTCTGGAAACACCATATATTTT.

This chain uses TRBV7-3 with TRBJ2-3; possibly TRBD2 for D (5 bases). CDR1 SGHTA and CDR2 FQGTGA come from the germline V gene. This CDR3 comprises 14 residues. V gave up 2 bases and J gave up 6 bases, with 12 bases separating them. CDR3 sequence reads: CASSLSFREDTQYF. The DNA of the CDR3 is TGTGCCAGCAGCTTATCATTTAGGGAGGATACGCAGTATTTT.

This chain connects TRBV7-2 to TRBJ2-3; possible D gene TRBD2, 5 bases. V lost 6 bases, J lost 8 bases, and 18 bases lay in between. CDR1 SGHTA and CDR2 FQGNSA come from the germline V gene. The CDR3 is 14 residues long. The CDR3 here is CASRRLPMFGTQYF. CDR3 DNA: TGTGCCAGCAGACGACTACCTATGTTTGGTACGCAGTATTTT. The whole variable domain, remainder taken from reference TRBV7-2 and TRBJ2-3, is GAGVSQSPSNKVTEKGKDVELRCDPISGHTALYWYRQSLGQGLEFLIYFQGNSAPDKSGLPSDRFSAERTGGSVSTLTIQRTQQEDSAVYLCASRRLPMFGTQYFGPGTRLTVL.

The chain has TRBV28 and TRBJ2-7; 9 bases line up with TRBD2. CDR3 size: 14 residues. CDR1 is MDHEN and CDR2 is SYDVKM in the germline V gene. The trim removed 7 bases at V and 3 bases at J, leaving 7 bases unmatched. The CDR3 nucleotides are TGTGCCAGCACCCCTAGCGGGGCGGACTACGAGCAGTACTTC. Residues: CASTPSGADYEQYF.

This chain links TRBV2 with TRBJ2-7; 9 bases are a match to TRBD2. Germline trimming cut 4 bases from V and 2 bases from J; bases unmatched to any gene: 9. Germline-derived CDR1 and CDR2 are SNHLY and FYNNEI. This CDR3 region has 16 residues. In DNA, the CDR3 is TGTGCCAGCAGTGGTGGACTAGCGCCCTTACCCTACGAGCAGTACTTC. Its translation is CASSGGLAPLPYEQYF.

The gene calls are TRBV5-4 and TRBJ2-5, with D tentatively TRBD2 (6 bases). The V gene's germline CDR1 is SGHNT and CDR2 YYREEE (reference sequence). Trimming took off 2 bases at V and 1 base at J, with 12 bases between the two ends. CDR3 length: 15 amino acids. CDR3 protein: CASSFRGSSQETQYF. CDR3 sequence (DNA): TGTGCCAGCAGCTTCCGGGGGTCCTCCCAAGAGACCCAGTACTTC.

This chain joins TRBV9 and TRBJ2-7; possibly TRBD2 for D (5 bases). Between the trimmed V and J ends, which lost 0 bases and 7 bases, there was a span of 17 bases. Germline CDR1 reads SGDLS; CDR2 reads YYNGEE. The CDR3 runs 15 residues. The CDR3 nucleotides are TGTGCCAGCAGCGTAGTGGCTGAAGGGCGAGGGGAGCAGTACTTC. Protein sequence: CASSVVAEGRGEQYF.

This chain joins TRBV28 and TRBJ2-5, with TRBD2 identical over 11 bases. Germline CDR1 MDHEN, CDR2 SYDVKM. The CDR3 runs to 15 residues. V shed 4 bases and J 5 bases; nucleotides not matched to a gene: 6. The CDR3 nucleotides are TGTGCCAGCAGTTATACTAGCGGGAGAGGGGAGACCCAGTACTTC. It yields the protein CASSYTSGRGETQYF.

This clone was picked up one time. The chain employs TRBV15 and TRBJ2-7; 16 bases are a match to TRBD2. The CDR3 has 18 amino acids. With V trimmed by 0 bases and J by 1 base, 3 bases remained unmatched. Per the germline V gene, CDR1 is LNHNV and CDR2 is YYDKDF (reference sequence). The CDR3 nucleotides read TGTGCCACCAGCAGAGATCCGGGACTAGCGGGAGGGTCCTACGAGCAGTACTTC. It yields the protein CATSRDPGLAGGSYEQYF. Using reference TRBV15 and TRBJ2-7 for the parts outside the CDR3, the full variable domain is DAMVIQNPRYQVTQFGKPVTLSCSQTLNHNVMYWYQQKSSQAPKLLFHYYDKDFNNEADTPDNFQSRRPNTSFCFLDIRSPGLGDTAMYLCATSRDPGLAGGSYEQYFGPGTRLTVT.

The V and J genes are TRBV7-9 and TRBJ1-1; D ambiguous. Trimming left V 0 bases short and J 8 bases short, with 7 bases between. In germline, CDR1 is SEHNR, CDR2 FQNEAQ (reference sequence). CDR3 size: 12 residues. The CDR3 region has the DNA TGTGCCAGCAGCTTAGCGGGCCGGGAAGCTTTCTTT. This gives the protein CASSLAGREAFF. Complete variable domain (other parts from reference TRBV7-9 and TRBJ1-1): DTGVSQNPRHKITKRGQNVTFRCDPISEHNRLYWYRQTLGQGPEFLTYFQNEAQLEKSRLLSDRFSAERPKGSFSTLEIQRTEQGDSAMYLCASSLAGREAFFGQGTRLTVV.

The J gene is TRBJ2-5, the V gene TRBV28; 7 nucleotides match TRBD1. Germline CDR1 is MDHEN and CDR2 is SYDVKM. J gave up 0 bases and V 2 bases, and 6 bases lay outside the gene matches. The CDR3 is made up of 16 amino acids. CDR3 coding DNA: TGTGCCAGCAGTTTAGGCCCAGGGACAGACCAAGAGACCCAGTACTTC. Residues: CASSLGPGTDQETQYF. Based on the CDR3 plus reference TRBV28 and TRBJ2-5, the full variable domain is DVKVTQSSRYLVKRTGEKVFLECVQDMDHENMFWYRQDPGLGLRLIYFSYDVKMKEKGDIPEGYSVSREKKERFSLILESASTNQTSMYLCASSLGPGTDQETQYFGPGTRLLVL.

The gene calls are TRBV29-1 and TRBJ2-3; 9 positions agree with TRBD1. This CDR3 is built from 12 residues. The junction had 0 bases not matched to a gene; V was cut back by 4 bases and J by 4 bases. CDR1 and CDR2 from the germline V gene are SQVTM and ANQGSEA. The CDR3 nucleotides read TGCAGCGTTGGGACAGGGGCAGATACGCAGTATTTT. Translated, it gives CSVGTGADTQYF.

J is TRBJ1-2 and V is TRBV16; D is uncertain. The CDR3 has 14 residues. V was cut by 0 bases and J by 7 bases, with 12 bases left in between. Germline V gene data show CDR1 as KGHSY and CDR2 as FQNENV. CDR3 sequence reads: CASSQSIGFAGYTF. CDR3 in DNA: TGTGCCAGCAGCCAATCGATCGGGTTCGCTGGCTACACCTTC.

The chain carries TRBV27 and TRBJ1-2; 10 bases fit TRBD1. Per germline, CDR1 MNHEY and CDR2 SMNVEV (reference sequence). The CDR3 covers 13 residues. The V and J ends lost 8 bases and 7 bases, in that order; junction bases with no gene match: 7. This CDR3 reads CASGDRGTGGYTF. The CDR3 DNA reads as TGTGCCAGCGGGGACAGGGGTACGGGTGGCTACACCTTC.

V gene TRBV9 combines with J gene TRBJ1-1; 10 bases match TRBD1. This CDR3 region has 15 residues. V was clipped by 3 bases and J by 6 bases; unmatched bases: 8. Germline CDR1 and CDR2: SGDLS and YYNGEE. The CDR3 sequence is CASSARQGAKSEAFF. CDR3 DNA sequence: TGTGCCAGCAGCGCGCGACAGGGGGCAAAGTCTGAAGCTTTCTTT.

The chain uses TRBV7-3 and TRBJ1-2; 7 positions agree with TRBD1. The junction had 11 bases not matched to a gene; V was cut back by 5 bases and J by 8 bases. The germline V gene encodes CDR1 SGHTA and CDR2 FQGTGA. CDR3 length: 14 amino acids. CDR3 sequence reads: CASSPGGGVSGYTF. CDR3 DNA: TGTGCCAGCAGCCCTGGAGGGGGCGTGTCAGGCTACACCTTC.